This T cell receptor beta chain was obtained from a study of blood T cells in healthy people across ages. Per sample, no less than 5.5 micrograms of total RNA were extracted. The sample holds many counts of this clonotype. A sample-barcoded 5' primer and a J-beta primer mix were used in a second PCR of roughly 7 to 11 cycles. MiXCR was run by TCRdb on the 5' RACE reads, yielding one entry per CDR3 protein. The data contain 500,000 to 700,000 distinct CDR3 sequences, approximately 30% of them seen just once; the ten biggest clones take up roughly 14%. Deletions cut 3 bases from V and 5 bases from J, with 18 bases between. This CDR3 region has 15 residues. Germline V gene lookup returns CDR1 SGHDT and CDR2 YYEEEE.

This receptor was identified in a woman over 75 in good health. The V gene is TRBV5-6, the J gene TRBJ2-7, with D possibly matching TRBD1 (5 bases). Sequences were obtained from blood. The CDR3 region is CASSSWGGRGDEQYF. The CDR3 DNA reads TGTGCCAGCAGCTCCTGGGGTGGAAGGGGCGACGAGCAGTACTTC. Full variable domain (missing parts from reference TRBV5-6 and TRBJ2-7): DAGVTQSPTHLIKTRGQQVTLRCSPKSGHDTVSWYQQALGQGPQFIFQYYEEEERQRGNFPDRFSGHQFPNYSSELNVNALLLGDSALYLCASSSWGGRGDEQYFGPGTRLTVT.